Listed here are 22 T cell receptor beta chains from one sample, sequenced in a study of T cell changes during pregnancy in multiple sclerosis (dated 2019 in TCRdb). The library was generated by the immunoSEQ multiplex PCR assay. TCRdb obtained this table from immuneACCESS and retained in-frame rearrangements with V and J assigned. These tables miss some clones; where compared with another copy, unresolved V genes account for less than half of the shortfall, and the remainder is unexplained. This sample holds 65,000 to 75,000 clones; just over 90% were observed only once. Clones ranked in the top ten supply 1.4% of the sample. The sample in question was peripheral blood, obtained in the second trimester of pregnancy. The source of these receptors is a female donor with multiple sclerosis, enrolled in a pregnancy study.

The gene calls are TRBV27 and TRBJ2-7, with 8 bases lining up with TRBD1. V lost 6 bases, J lost 5 bases, and 6 bases stayed unmatched. Germline CDR1 MNHEY, CDR2 SMNVEV (reference sequence). The CDR3 spans 13 residues. Here the CDR3 reads CASRDRGIHEQYF. In DNA form, the CDR3 reads TGTGCCAGCAGAGACAGGGGCATCCACGAGCAGTACTTC.

The gene calls are TRBV5-1 and TRBJ2-3, with TRBD2 identical over 7 bases. From germline, CDR1 is SGHRS and CDR2 YFSETQ. The trim removed 7 bases at V and 2 bases at J, leaving 7 bases unmatched. The CDR3 extends over 14 amino acids. CDR3 nucleotide sequence: TGCGCCAGCTCCATGGGGGGGTACACAGATACGCAGTATTTT. Translation gives CASSMGGYTDTQYF.

The CDR3 here is CASSPRQRNTEAFF. The CDR3 region has the DNA TGTGCCAGCAGCCCCCGACAGCGAAACACTGAAGCTTTCTTT. The chain has TRBV6-6 and TRBJ1-1; tentatively, D is TRBD1 (5 bases). Germline CDR1 and CDR2: MNHNY and SVGAGI (reference sequence). V lost 6 bases to trimming and J lost 2 bases, with 13 bases between them. The CDR3 extends over 14 amino acids.

The CDR3 DNA reads TGTGCCAGCAGCTGGGACAGGGCCGGCTATGGCTACACCTTC. Translated, it gives CASSWDRAGYGYTF. The V gene is TRBV7-9, the J gene TRBJ1-2; TRBD1 matches 9 bases. CDR3 length: 14 residues. Looked up from germline, CDR1 is SEHNR and CDR2 is FQNEAQ (reference sequence). Trimming at V came to 4 bases and at J to 4 bases, leaving 4 bases not matched to a gene.

The chain employs TRBV7-9 and TRBJ1-2, with TRBD1 matching 7 bases. Germline V gene data show CDR1 as SEHNR and CDR2 as FQNEAQ (reference sequence). This CDR3 is 15 amino acids long. The V and J ends lost 5 bases and 4 bases, in that order; junction bases with no gene match: 10. CDR3 nucleotides: TGTGCCAGCAGCCCCCTAGAGGGGGCCTCCTATGGCTACACCTTC. Its translation is CASSPLEGASYGYTF.

The V and J genes are TRBV5-1 and TRBJ2-5; D may be TRBD2 (6 bases). The CDR3 runs 14 residues. Germline V gene lookup returns CDR1 SGHRS and CDR2 YFSETQ. Trimming cost V 5 bases and J 4 bases, with 15 bases left between them. The CDR3 nucleotides are TGCGCCAGCAGGACTAGGGATTGGGGAGAGACCCAGTACTTC. This codes for CASRTRDWGETQYF.

This clone has just one count. The chain uses TRBV5-1 and TRBJ2-1; 14 bases fit TRBD2. V lost 4 bases, J lost 10 bases, and 13 bases stayed unmatched. The CDR3 sequence is 17 residues long. CDR1 is SGHRS and CDR2 is YFSETQ in the germline V gene. CDR3 region: CASSMGLAGVGGLEQFF. The CDR3 DNA is TGCGCCAGCAGCATGGGACTAGCGGGAGTAGGGGGGTTGGAGCAGTTCTTC. Full variable domain (rest looked up from reference TRBV5-1 and TRBJ2-1): KAGVTQTPRYLIKTRGQQVTLSCSPISGHRSVSWYQQTPGQGLQFLFEYFSETQRNKGNFPGRFSGRQFSNSRSEMNVSTLELGDSALYLCASSMGLAGVGGLEQFFGPGTRLTVL.

The V and J genes are TRBV7-7 and TRBJ2-2; D possibly corresponds to TRBD2 (5 bases). Deletions cut 1 base from V and 2 bases from J, with 8 bases between. The CDR3 contains 15 residues. In germline, CDR1 is SSHAT, CDR2 FNYEAQ (reference sequence). For the CDR3, the DNA is TGTGCCAGCAGCTTAGAGGCGGGCAACACCGGGGAGCTGTTTTTT. It encodes CASSLEAGNTGELFF.

The rearrangement joins TRBV2 to TRBJ1-5; 9 bases align to TRBD1. There are 13 residues in the CDR3. Trimming removed 8 bases from V and 11 bases from J; junction bases left unmatched: 10. The germline gives CDR1 SNHLY, CDR2 FYNNEI. The CDR3 loop reads CASRGTGLVAQHF. CDR3 nucleotide sequence: TGTGCCAGCCGGGGGACAGGGCTCGTAGCCCAGCATTTT.

V usage is TRBV10-2 and J usage is TRBJ2-7, with D possibly matching TRBD1 (5 bases). The ends were cut back, 6 bases at V and 2 bases at J, with 14 bases in the middle. This CDR3 region has 14 residues. The V gene's germline CDR1 is WSHSY and CDR2 SAAADI. This CDR3 is CASRSVGAAYEQYF. CDR3 in DNA: TGCGCCAGCAGGAGCGTTGGGGCGGCCTACGAGCAGTACTTC.

The CDR3 here is CASSLVQGAGETQYF. CDR3 DNA sequence: TGCGCCAGCAGCTTGGTCCAGGGGGCAGGTGAGACCCAGTACTTC. The chain recombines TRBV5-1 with TRBJ2-5, with 8 bases identical to TRBD1. V dropped 0 bases and J dropped 5; count of bases not matched to a gene: 6. The CDR3 has 15 amino acids. Looked up from germline, CDR1 is SGHRS and CDR2 is YFSETQ.

The chain joins TRBV7-2 to TRBJ1-1, with D possibly TRBD1 on 6 matching bases. The CDR3 spans 14 residues. CDR1 and CDR2 from the germline V gene are SGHTA and FQGNSA. Trimming removed 3 bases from V and 1 base from J, with 9 bases in between. In DNA, the CDR3 is TGTGCCAGCAGCTTCTCGACAGGGAACACTGAAGCTTTCTTT. Residues: CASSFSTGNTEAFF.

J is TRBJ2-5 and V is TRBV6-1; 11 nucleotides agree with TRBD2. V lost 4 bases to trimming and J lost 2 bases; unmatched junction nucleotides: 6. The CDR3 is made up of 16 amino acids. Germline V gives CDR1 MNHNS, CDR2 SASEGT. The CDR3 DNA sequence: TGTGCCAGCAGTGTGACTAGCGGGACCCAACAAGAGACCCAGTACTTC. Protein: CASSVTSGTQQETQYF.

The CDR3 sequence: CASSLDRRNTEAFF. In DNA, the CDR3 is TGTGCCAGCAGCTTGGACAGGAGAAACACTGAAGCTTTCTTT. V and J are TRBV11-2 and TRBJ1-1; 7 nucleotides agree with TRBD1. CDR1 and CDR2 from the germline V gene are SGHAT and FQNNGV. V trimming: 3 bases; J trimming: 2 bases; junction bases outside the gene matches: 3. The CDR3 loop spans 14 amino acids. Complete variable domain (other parts from reference TRBV11-2 and TRBJ1-1): EAGVAQSPRYKIIEKRQSVAFWCNPISGHATLYWYQQILGQGPKLLIQFQNNGVVDDSQLPKDRFSAERLKGVDSTLKIQPAKLEDSAVYLCASSLDRRNTEAFFGQGTRLTVV.

This clone was detected once. The chain is built from TRBV6-1 and TRBJ2-7; D is unresolved. This CDR3 region has 16 residues. The germline V gene has CDR1 MNHNS and CDR2 SASEGT. With 3 bases removed from V and 3 bases from J, the gap between germline ends came to 18 bases. The CDR3 DNA reads TGTGCCAGCAGTGAGGGTACAGCCGACGGTTTCTACGAGCAGTACTTC. Amino acids: CASSEGTADGFYEQYF.

This clone was seen just once. The V call is TRBV12-5, the J call TRBJ1-2, with 9 bases lining up with TRBD1. This CDR3 has 13 residues. Germline V gene lookup returns CDR1 LGHNT and CDR2 FRNRAP. Trimming took 6 bases from V and 8 from J; bases not matched to a gene: 7. DNA of the CDR3: TGTGCTAGTGGCCTCGGGACAGGGCGCGGCTACACCTTC. The encoded protein is CASGLGTGRGYTF.

This clone was seen a few times. The chain uses TRBV4-2 and TRBJ2-1, with 10 bases lining up with TRBD2. CDR3 length equals 20 residues. Germline-derived CDR1 and CDR2 are LGHNA and YNFKEQ. V lost 1 base and J lost 1; bases outside the gene matches: 13. The CDR3 sequence is CASSQVRVQRGGRSYNEQFF. In DNA form, the CDR3 reads TGTGCCAGCAGCCAAGTGAGGGTCCAGCGGGGGGGCCGGTCCTACAATGAGCAGTTCTTC.

The V gene is TRBV7-3, the J gene TRBJ2-7; 9 bases match TRBD2. Germline assignment: CDR1 SGHTA and CDR2 FQGTGA. The CDR3 length is 14 residues. The J segment lost 3 bases and the V segment lost 2 bases, leaving 2 bases of the junction unmatched. The CDR3, as DNA: TGTGCCAGCAGCTTAGGGCGGGGGGGCTACGAGCAGTACTTC. It translates to CASSLGRGGYEQYF.

The genes are TRBV4-1 and TRBJ2-5; D is unresolved. The germline V gene encodes CDR1 MGHRA and CDR2 YSYEKL. V lost 0 bases and J 2 bases, leaving 7 bases between the germline ends. The CDR3 consists of 14 residues. DNA for the CDR3: TGCGCCAGCAGCCAAGATACAGTACAAGAGACCCAGTACTTC. Translation gives CASSQDTVQETQYF.

The chain recombines TRBV11-1 with TRBJ2-3, with 8 nucleotides matching TRBD1. CDR3 size: 15 residues. J gave up 6 bases and V 7 bases, and 12 bases lay outside the gene matches. Germline CDR1 and CDR2: SGHAT and FQDESV (reference sequence). In nucleotides, the CDR3 is TGTGCCAGCAACTTCGGACAGGGTTTCGGGGATACGCAGTATTTT. Translating gives CASNFGQGFGDTQYF. Filled out from reference TRBV11-1 and TRBJ2-3, the complete variable domain reads EAEVAQSPRYKITEKSQAVAFWCDPISGHATLYWYRQILGQGPELLVQFQDESVVDDSQLPKDRFSAERLKGVDSTLKIQPAELGDSAMYLCASNFGQGFGDTQYFGPGTRLTVL.

The chain uses TRBV11-2 and TRBJ2-6; D is ambiguous. The CDR3 extends over 15 amino acids. Looked up from germline, CDR1 is SGHAT and CDR2 is FQNNGV. Trimming removed 1 base at V and 0 bases at J, with 4 bases between. CDR3 sequence (DNA): TGTGCCAGCAGCTTAGGTTACTCTGGGGCCAACGTCCTGACTTTC. This gives the protein CASSLGYSGANVLTF. The full variable domain, completed using reference TRBV11-2 and TRBJ2-6, is EAGVAQSPRYKIIEKRQSVAFWCNPISGHATLYWYQQILGQGPKLLIQFQNNGVVDDSQLPKDRFSAERLKGVDSTLKIQPAKLEDSAVYLCASSLGYSGANVLTFGAGSRLTVL.

Only one count was recorded for this clone. The chain joins TRBV10-3 to TRBJ2-1; no definite D call. This CDR3 is 16 amino acids long. The germline CDR1 and CDR2 sequences are ENHRY and SYGVKD. V was trimmed by 0 bases and J by 5 bases, leaving 14 bases between them. As DNA, the CDR3 is TGTGCCATCAGTGAGTCCGCTGCCTCAGTTGACAATGAGCAGTTCTTC. Amino acids: CAISESAASVDNEQFF.